These T cell receptor beta chains were read from a single sample in a study of T-cell memory formation after mild COVID-19. From the 5' RACE reads, TCRdb called clonotypes with MiXCR, one entry per CDR3 protein. The sample holds about 140,000 distinct CDR3 sequences; 14% are singletons and the top ten take around 27%. Sequenced: PBMCs or a T cell subset sorted from them (not recorded which). These receptors came from an adult woman who had mild COVID-19 (a few samples of this study predate the infection). Cell type and time point are not known. Each CDR3 is given with its conserved first and last residue. Fields, in order: J gene, V gene, CDR3 protein.

J: TRBJ2-1; V: TRBV7-6; CDR3: CASSSWTSGGAVEQFF
J: TRBJ1-5; V: TRBV19; CDR3: CASSMKGPGQPQHF
J: TRBJ2-1; V: TRBV5-4; CDR3: CASRLGRQSSYNEQFF
J: TRBJ1-1; V: TRBV14; CDR3: CASSGRTEAFF
J: TRBJ2-1; V: TRBV7-9; CDR3: CASGIWENEQFF
J: TRBJ1-4; V: TRBV20-1; CDR3: CSAKSFQREKLFF
J: TRBJ2-1; V: TRBV29-1; CDR3: CSAAPSDEQFF
J: TRBJ2-1; V: TRBV9; CDR3: CASSVQGSLYNEQFF
J: TRBJ1-2; V: TRBV19; CDR3: CASGYRSNYGYTF
J: TRBJ2-2; V: TRBV4-1; CDR3: CASSQGPDRGTTGELFF
J: TRBJ1-3; V: TRBV7-8; CDR3: CASSAYLQGYGNTIYF
J: TRBJ1-1; V: TRBV7-8; CDR3: CASSLKGAAEAFF
J: TRBJ2-7; V: TRBV25-1; CDR3: CASSTGTGAYEQYF
J: TRBJ1-1; V: TRBV5-1; CDR3: CASSFDWDGQGATLNTEAFF
J: TRBJ2-3; V: TRBV27; CDR3: CASSPHALVGLAGPTRSTQYF
J: TRBJ2-1; V: TRBV6-2/TRBV6-3; CDR3: CASSYDGPPYNEQFF
J: TRBJ2-7; V: TRBV7-8; CDR3: CASSLEGGGYEQYF
J: TRBJ2-4; V: TRBV5-1; CDR3: CASSLGQRERLENIQYF
J: TRBJ2-7; V: TRBV29-1; CDR3: CSVEVGFYEQYF
J: TRBJ2-5; V: TRBV7-9; CDR3: CASRPGTSQETQYF
J: TRBJ2-7; V: TRBV4-2; CDR3: CASSQGGFGRFYEQYF
J: TRBJ2-1; V: TRBV9; CDR3: CASSETAGSSYNEQFF